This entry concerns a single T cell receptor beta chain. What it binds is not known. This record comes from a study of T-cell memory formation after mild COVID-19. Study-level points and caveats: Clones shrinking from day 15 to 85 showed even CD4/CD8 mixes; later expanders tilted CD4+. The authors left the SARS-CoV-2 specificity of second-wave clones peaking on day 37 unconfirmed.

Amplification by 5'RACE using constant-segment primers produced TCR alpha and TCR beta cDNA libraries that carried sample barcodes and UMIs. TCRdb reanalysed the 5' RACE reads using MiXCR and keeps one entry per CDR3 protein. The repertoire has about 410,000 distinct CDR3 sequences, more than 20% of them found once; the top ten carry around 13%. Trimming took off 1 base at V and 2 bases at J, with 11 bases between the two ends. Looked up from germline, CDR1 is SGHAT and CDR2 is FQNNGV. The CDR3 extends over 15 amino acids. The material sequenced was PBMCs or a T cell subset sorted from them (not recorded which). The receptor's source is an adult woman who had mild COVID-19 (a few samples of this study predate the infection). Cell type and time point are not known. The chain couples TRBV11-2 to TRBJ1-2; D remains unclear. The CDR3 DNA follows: TGTGCCAGCAGCTTAGTCCGGTTCACCAACTATGGCTACACCTTC. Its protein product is CASSLVRFTNYGYTF.